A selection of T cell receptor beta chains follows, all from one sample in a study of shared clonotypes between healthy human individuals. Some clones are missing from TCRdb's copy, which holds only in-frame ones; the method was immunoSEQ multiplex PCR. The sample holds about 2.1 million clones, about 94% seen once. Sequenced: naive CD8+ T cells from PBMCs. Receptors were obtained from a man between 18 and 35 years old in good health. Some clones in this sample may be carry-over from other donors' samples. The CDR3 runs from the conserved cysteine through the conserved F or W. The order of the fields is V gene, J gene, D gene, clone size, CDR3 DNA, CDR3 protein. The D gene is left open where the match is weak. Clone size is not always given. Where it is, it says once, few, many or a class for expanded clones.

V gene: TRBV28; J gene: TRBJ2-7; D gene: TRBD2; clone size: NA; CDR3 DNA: TGTGCCAGCAGCCCTAGTAGCGGGAGGTCAACCTACGAGCAGTACTTC; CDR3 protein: CASSPSSGRSTYEQYF
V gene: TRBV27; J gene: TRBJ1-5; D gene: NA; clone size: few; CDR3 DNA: TGTGCCAGCGGCCCGGGACGTCACCAGCCCCAGCATTTT; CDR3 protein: CASGPGRHQPQHF
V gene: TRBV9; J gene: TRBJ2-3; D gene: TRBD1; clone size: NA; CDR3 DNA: TGTGCCAGCAGCGCTTTCAGGGGGGATACGCAGTATTTT; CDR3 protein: CASSAFRGDTQYF
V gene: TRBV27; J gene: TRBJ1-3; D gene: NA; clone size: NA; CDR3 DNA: TGTGCCAGCAGTGTGACGGCGAGCTCTGGAAACACCATATATTTT; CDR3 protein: CASSVTASSGNTIYF
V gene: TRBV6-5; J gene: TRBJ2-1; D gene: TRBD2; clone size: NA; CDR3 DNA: TGTGCCAGCAGTTACTCCGGGACTAGCGGCCTTGATGGGCAGTTCTTC; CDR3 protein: CASSYSGTSGLDGQFF
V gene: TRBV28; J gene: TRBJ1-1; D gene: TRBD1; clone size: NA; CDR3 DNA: TGTGCCAGCAGTTTAGGTCGGACAGGGAGGACTGAAGCTTTCTTT; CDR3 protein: CASSLGRTGRTEAFF
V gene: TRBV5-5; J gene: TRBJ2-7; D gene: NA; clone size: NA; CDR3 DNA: TGTGCCAGCAGCCCTGGGAACTACGAGCAGTACTTC; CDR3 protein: CASSPGNYEQYF
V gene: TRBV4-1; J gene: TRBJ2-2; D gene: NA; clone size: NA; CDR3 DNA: TGCGCCAGCAGCCAATCCAGCACCGGGGAGCTGTTTTTT; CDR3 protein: CASSQSSTGELFF
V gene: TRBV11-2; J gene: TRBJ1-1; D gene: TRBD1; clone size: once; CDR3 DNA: TGTGCCAGCAGCTCCACAAAGGGCTTGGACAGGGGATGGTGGGCTTTCTTT; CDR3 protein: CASSSTKGLDRGWWAFF
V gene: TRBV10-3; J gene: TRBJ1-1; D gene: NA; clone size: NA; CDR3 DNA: TGTGCCATCAGTGATAGGAGGCCGGACACTGAAGCTTTCTTT; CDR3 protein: CAISDRRPDTEAFF
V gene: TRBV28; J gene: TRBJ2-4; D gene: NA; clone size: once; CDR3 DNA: TGTGCCAGCAGTATCGCACGGGAATTAGCCAAAAACATTCAGTACTTC; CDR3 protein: CASSIARELAKNIQYF
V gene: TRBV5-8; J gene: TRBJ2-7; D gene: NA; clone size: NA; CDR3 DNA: TGTGCCAGCAGCTTGCGGCCCCAACAGCTATCATACGAGCAGTACTTC; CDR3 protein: CASSLRPQQLSYEQYF
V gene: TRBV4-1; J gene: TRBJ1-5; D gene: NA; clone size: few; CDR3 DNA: TGCGCCAGCAGCCAGGACAGAAATAGCAATCAGCCCCAGCATTTT; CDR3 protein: CASSQDRNSNQPQHF
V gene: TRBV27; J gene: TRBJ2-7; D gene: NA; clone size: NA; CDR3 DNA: TGTGCCAGCAGTTTACCCGGCAGGATCTACGAGCAGTACTTC; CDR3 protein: CASSLPGRIYEQYF
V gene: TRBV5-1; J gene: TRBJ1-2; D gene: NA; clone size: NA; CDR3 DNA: TGCGCCAGCAGCTCATCGACGGGTCCGGACCCTAAATATGGCTACACCTTC; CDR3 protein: CASSSSTGPDPKYGYTF
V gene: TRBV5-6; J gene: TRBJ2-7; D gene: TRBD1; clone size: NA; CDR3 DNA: TGTGCCAGCAGCTTTGCGGGACAGGGGTACTACGAGCAGTACTTC; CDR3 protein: CASSFAGQGYYEQYF